This TCR beta chain originates from a study of patients and donors after allogeneic stem cell transplantation. The CDR3 contains 17 residues. Germline trimming cut 2 bases from V and 5 bases from J; bases unmatched to any gene: 11. Germline loops: CDR1 SEHNR, CDR2 FQNEAQ (reference sequence). TCRdb reprocessed the RT-PCR reads via MiXCR and lists one record per CDR3 protein. The sample carries 900,000 to 1,000,000 distinct CDR3 sequences, over 15% recorded once. This receptor was taken from a human donor who was either an allogeneic HSCT recipient or a stem cell or donor lymphocyte infusion donor (not recorded which). It is not recorded whose cells these are; they may come from a transplant donor. The chain links TRBV7-9 to TRBJ2-1, with 8 bases matching TRBD2. The sequenced material came from blood, either unsorted or a sorted T cell fraction (not recorded which). CDR3 bases: TGTGCCAGCAGCTTACTAAGCGGGAGTCTTGTCAACAATGAGCAGTTCTTC. This gives the protein CASSLLSGSLVNNEQFF.